This entry is about one T cell receptor beta chain. With 5 bases removed from V and 2 bases from J, the gap between germline ends came to 11 bases. In germline, CDR1 is MRHNA, CDR2 SNTAGT. The length of the CDR3 is 14 residues. TCR beta chains were sequenced at survey level with immunoSEQ. This table comes from immunoSEQ multiplex PCR, and its TCRdb copy is limited to in-frame clones, with some not included. The sample consists of tens of thousands of clones, over 85% of them appearing once. Input material: PBMCs. The chain links TRBV6-4 to TRBJ2-3; D possibly uses TRBD1 or TRBD2 (5 bases each). The receptor's source is a man aged 35-49 years with rheumatoid arthritis. CDR3 loop: CASSRDGLTDTQYF. In nucleotides, the CDR3 is TGTGCCAGCAGTCGGGACGGACTCACAGATACGCAGTATTTT.